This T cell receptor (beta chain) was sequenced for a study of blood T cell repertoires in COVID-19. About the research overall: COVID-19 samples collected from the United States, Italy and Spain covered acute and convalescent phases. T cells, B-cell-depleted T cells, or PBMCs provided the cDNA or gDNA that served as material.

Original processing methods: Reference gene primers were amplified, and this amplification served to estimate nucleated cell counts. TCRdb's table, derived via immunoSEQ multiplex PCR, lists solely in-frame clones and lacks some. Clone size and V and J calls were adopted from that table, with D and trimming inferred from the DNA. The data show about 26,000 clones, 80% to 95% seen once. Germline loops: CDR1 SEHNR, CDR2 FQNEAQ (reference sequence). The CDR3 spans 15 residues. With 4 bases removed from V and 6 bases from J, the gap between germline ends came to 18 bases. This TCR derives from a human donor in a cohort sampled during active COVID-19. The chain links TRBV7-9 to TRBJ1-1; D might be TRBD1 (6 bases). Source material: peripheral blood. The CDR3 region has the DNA TGTGCCAGCAGCTATGGAAGCTACAGGGTCCCTGAAGCTTTCTTT. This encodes CASSYGSYRVPEAFF.